Following are 28 T cell receptor beta chains from one sample sequenced in a study of T cells in tuberculosis. Using immunoSEQ multiplex PCR, the repertoire was profiled, and TCRdb retains in-frame clones only, with some absent. The data hold over 20,000 clones, with more than 95% observed a single time. Sequencing was done on a sample of PBMCs. The receptors here all came from a donor aged 5 to 30 with latent tuberculosis or without tuberculosis infection.

V and J are TRBV7-2 and TRBJ2-1, with 14 nucleotides matching TRBD2. The CDR3 totals 22 residues. J was trimmed by 3 bases and V by 0 bases; bases with no gene match: 16. Germline values: CDR1 SGHTA, CDR2 FQGNSA. This CDR3 reads CASSLALEQGLAGEYHYNEQFF. CDR3 sequence (DNA): TGTGCCAGCAGCTTAGCCCTGGAGCAGGGACTAGCGGGAGAGTACCACTACAATGAGCAGTTCTTC.

The chain carries TRBV14 and TRBJ1-2; no definite D call. CDR3 length: 14 amino acids. Looked up from germline, CDR1 is SGHDN and CDR2 is FVKESK. With 1 base removed from V and 5 bases from J, the gap between germline ends came to 11 bases. The CDR3 spells CASSQAGYAYGYTF. In DNA form, the CDR3 reads TGTGCCAGCAGCCAAGCGGGTTACGCTTATGGCTACACCTTC.

This chain links TRBV2 with TRBJ2-7; D possibly corresponds to TRBD2 (5 bases). Trimming removed 5 bases at V and 6 bases at J, with 17 bases between. The CDR3 runs to 14 residues. Germline CDR1 SNHLY, CDR2 FYNNEI. CDR3 DNA sequence: TGTGCCAGCAGTCCCCCCCTGGAGGCGGGCGAGCAGTACTTC. Its protein product is CASSPPLEAGEQYF.

This chain uses TRBV6-5 with TRBJ2-1; 9 bases agree with TRBD2. CDR3 size: 16 residues. V dropped 4 bases and J dropped 1; count of bases not matched to a gene: 5. Germline V lookup: CDR1 MNHEY, CDR2 SVGAGI. DNA for the CDR3: TGTGCCAGCAGTTCACTAGCGGGCACGTCCTACAATGAGCAGTTCTTC. It codes for CASSSLAGTSYNEQFF.

The gene calls are TRBV15 and TRBJ1-4; D is undetermined. The germline V gene has CDR1 LNHNV and CDR2 YYDKDF (reference sequence). The ends were cut back, 3 bases at V and 4 bases at J, with 12 bases in the middle. This CDR3 contains 15 residues. The CDR3 coding sequence is TGTGCCACCAGCAGTTCGACGAACAGTAATGAAAAACTGTTTTTT. Encoded protein: CATSSSTNSNEKLFF.

This clone was seen once. The chain combines TRBV6-5 with TRBJ1-1; no reliable D call. Germline CDR1 reads MNHEY; CDR2 reads SVGAGI. This CDR3 contains 13 residues. V was clipped by 6 bases and J by 5 bases, with 13 bases between them. The CDR3 loop is CASSSQRWTEAFF. For the CDR3, the DNA is TGTGCCAGCAGCTCCCAGAGGTGGACTGAAGCTTTCTTT.

This clone was observed once. The V and J genes are TRBV7-9 and TRBJ1-2; 8 bases map to TRBD1. The V segment lost 1 base and the J segment 4 bases; nucleotides outside the gene matches: 5. CDR1 is SEHNR, CDR2 FQNEAQ, per germline (reference sequence). The CDR3 is 15 amino acids. CDR3 amino acids: CASSLDGQGSYGYTF. The CDR3 DNA is TGTGCCAGCAGCTTAGATGGACAGGGCTCCTATGGCTACACCTTC.

The rearrangement links TRBV10-3 to TRBJ1-1, with D tentatively TRBD1 (6 bases). From germline, CDR1 is ENHRY and CDR2 SYGVKD. V lost 5 bases, J lost 1 base, and 14 bases lay in between. The CDR3 is made up of 15 amino acids. Here the CDR3 DNA reads TGTGCCATCAGTCCGTACAGGGCGCGGAACACTGAAGCTTTCTTT. It encodes CAISPYRARNTEAFF.

The DNA of the CDR3 is TGTGCCAGCAGTGTTACGGGGGGTCGATCCTACAATGAGCAGTTCTTC. Translated, it gives CASSVTGGRSYNEQFF. The chain is built from TRBV5-4 and TRBJ2-1, with 7 bases that match TRBD2. The CDR3 length is 16 residues. V shed 5 bases, J shed 1 base, and the junction held 9 bases outside the gene matches. The germline V gene has CDR1 SGHNT and CDR2 YYREEE (reference sequence).

The chain uses TRBV7-9 and TRBJ2-3; 7 bases fit TRBD2. CDR1 is SEHNR and CDR2 is FQNEAQ in the germline V gene (reference sequence). The V gene end was trimmed by 2 bases and the J gene end by 4 bases; junction bases not matched to a gene: 9. This CDR3 contains 16 residues. CDR3 loop: CASSLRRESQADTQYF. In nucleotides, the CDR3 is TGTGCCAGCAGCTTAAGGCGGGAGAGTCAGGCAGATACGCAGTATTTT.

CDR3 nucleotide sequence: TGTGCCAGCAGGCCACTTTGGGACAGGGGTAAAAACATTCAGTACTTC. Amino acids: CASRPLWDRGKNIQYF. This chain joins TRBV2 and TRBJ2-4, with TRBD1 matching 10 bases. V dropped 6 bases and J dropped 4; count of bases not matched to a gene: 9. The CDR3 covers 16 residues. From germline, CDR1 is SNHLY and CDR2 FYNNEI.

The chain joins TRBV18 to TRBJ2-1, with 7 bases matching TRBD2. The V segment lost 6 bases and the J segment 7 bases; nucleotides outside the gene matches: 9. The CDR3 runs to 14 residues. Per the germline V gene, CDR1 is KGHSH and CDR2 is LQKENI. CDR3 DNA sequence: TGTGCCAGCTCTCAGGGCCCCGGGGGGAATGAGCAGTTCTTC. Protein: CASSQGPGGNEQFF. The full variable domain, completed using reference TRBV18 and TRBJ2-1, is NAGVMQNPRHLVRRRGQEARLRCSPMKGHSHVYWYRQLPEEGLKFMVYLQKENIIDESGMPKERFSAEFPKEGPSILRIQQVVRGDSAAYFCASSQGPGGNEQFFGPGTRLTVL.

The chain has TRBV6-5 and TRBJ1-2, with D tentatively TRBD1 (6 bases). Germline V gene data show CDR1 as MNHEY and CDR2 as SVGAGI. Trimming took 2 bases from V and 8 from J, leaving 18 bases between them. This CDR3 is built from 15 residues. CDR3 amino acids: CASSYGQGFRFGYTF. The CDR3 nucleotides read TGTGCCAGCAGTTACGGGCAGGGGTTCAGGTTCGGCTACACCTTC.

CDR3 amino acids: CASSQDAVAGGPADTQYF. CDR3 coding DNA: TGCGCCAGCAGCCAAGATGCAGTAGCGGGAGGGCCGGCAGATACGCAGTATTTT. The chain is built from TRBV4-1 and TRBJ2-3; 11 bases are a match to TRBD2. The V gene end was trimmed by 0 bases and the J gene end by 4 bases; junction bases not matched to a gene: 9. The CDR3 covers 18 residues. Germline V gene sequence: CDR1 MGHRA, CDR2 YSYEKL.

The chain has TRBV18 and TRBJ1-1; no clear D. With 1 base removed from V and 0 bases from J, the gap between germline ends came to 3 bases. The CDR3 is 13 amino acids. Germline V gives CDR1 KGHSH, CDR2 LQKENI. CDR3 bases: TGTGCCAGCTCACCACGCGTGAACACTGAAGCTTTCTTT. Its translation is CASSPRVNTEAFF.

The V and J genes are TRBV5-6 and TRBJ1-1; D not resolved. The germline CDR1 and CDR2 sequences are SGHDT and YYEEEE. The CDR3 covers 17 residues. The germline V and J ends were trimmed by 2 bases and 5 bases, with 22 bases remaining between them. The CDR3 loop reads CASSFYYRRGKKTEAFF. CDR3 DNA sequence: TGTGCCAGCAGCTTCTACTATCGGCGGGGTAAGAAAACTGAAGCTTTCTTT.

The chain has TRBV18 and TRBJ2-1, with TRBD2 matching 10 bases. This CDR3 region has 16 residues. Per germline, CDR1 KGHSH and CDR2 LQKENI. The J segment lost 1 base and the V segment lost 6 bases, leaving 6 bases of the junction unmatched. This CDR3 reads CASSLTSGVSYNEQFF. CDR3 nucleotide sequence: TGTGCCAGCTCTCTTACTAGCGGGGTTTCCTACAATGAGCAGTTCTTC.

This chain joins TRBV9 and TRBJ2-5; 8 bases line up with TRBD1. CDR1 SGDLS and CDR2 YYNGEE come from the germline V gene. The CDR3 extends over 16 amino acids. V lost 0 bases and J lost 10; bases outside the gene matches: 14. The CDR3 DNA is TGTGCCAGCAGCGTAGCTCTGGACAGGGCCCTGGGGGGCCAGTACTTC. Translation gives CASSVALDRALGGQYF.

The chain employs TRBV21-1 and TRBJ1-1; the table assigns TRBD1, which was not confirmed against the DNA. TRBV21-1 is labeled a pseudogene. The CDR3 covers 18 residues. The chain's CDR3 is CASSKCPSGQTMNTEAFF. CDR3 sequence (DNA): TGTGCCAGCAGCAAATGTCCATCGGGACAGACCATGAACACTGAAGCTTTCTTT.

The V and J genes are TRBV15 and TRBJ1-5; unclear D gene. Trimming removed 0 bases from V and 9 bases from J, with 9 bases in between. This CDR3 comprises 13 residues. Looked up from germline, CDR1 is LNHNV and CDR2 is YYDKDF (reference sequence). The CDR3 DNA sequence: TGTGCCACCAGCAGAGAACCTGTCGGGCCCCAGCATTTT. Translated, it gives CATSREPVGPQHF.

The chain joins TRBV7-2 to TRBJ1-2; a possible D gene is TRBD1 (5 bases). Per germline, CDR1 SGHTA and CDR2 FQGNSA. Trimming shortened V by 4 bases and J by 4 bases, and 7 bases separated the two germline ends. The CDR3 sequence is 12 residues long. CDR3 sequence: CASSSTAYGYTF. The CDR3 coding sequence is TGTGCCAGCAGCTCGACAGCCTATGGCTACACCTTC.

CDR3 sequence reads: CASSPAGRDTDTQYF. The CDR3 nucleotides read TGTGCCAGCTCACCAGCCGGGAGGGACACAGATACGCAGTATTTT. The gene calls are TRBV18 and TRBJ2-3, with 8 bases identical to TRBD2. V gave up 2 bases and J gave up 2 bases; unmatched junction bases: 3. This CDR3 is 15 amino acids long. CDR1 is KGHSH and CDR2 is LQKENI in the germline V gene.

This chain connects TRBV7-8 to TRBJ1-2; D is ambiguous. The length of the CDR3 is 14 residues. Germline-derived CDR1 and CDR2 are SGHVS and FQNEAQ. The CDR3 sequence is CASQEAATNYGYTF. The CDR3 nucleotides are TGTGCTTCTCAGGAAGCTGCAACTAACTATGGCTACACCTTC. The entire variable domain, with the rest obtained from reference TRBV7-8 and TRBJ1-2, is as follows: GAGVSQSPRYKVAKRGQDVALRCDPISGHVSLFWYQQALGQGPEFLTYFQNEAQLDKSGLPSDRFFAERPEGSVSTLKIQRTQQEDSAVYLCASQEAATNYGYTFGSGTRLTVV.

The CDR3 reads CASSPPGQGTGELFF. CDR3 coding DNA: TGTGCCAGCAGTCCGCCGGGACAGGGAACCGGGGAGCTGTTTTTT. The genes are TRBV28 and TRBJ2-2, with 9 bases matching TRBD1. CDR1 is MDHEN, CDR2 SYDVKM, per germline. The CDR3 contains 15 residues. Germline trimming cut 5 bases from V and 5 bases from J; bases unmatched to any gene: 6.

The J gene is TRBJ2-1, the V gene TRBV2, with 11 nucleotides matching TRBD1. CDR3 length: 15 residues. Trimming took 5 bases from V and 7 from J; bases not matched to a gene: 7. From germline, CDR1 is SNHLY and CDR2 FYNNEI. The CDR3 region is CASSQDRGHGNEQFF. CDR3 nucleotide sequence: TGTGCCAGCAGTCAGGACAGGGGGCATGGTAATGAGCAGTTCTTC.

This chain joins TRBV6-5 and TRBJ1-4; no reliable D call. V lost 0 bases and J 8 bases, leaving 16 bases between the germline ends. The CDR3 runs to 16 residues. Germline CDR1 reads MNHEY; CDR2 reads SVGAGI. The chain's CDR3 is CASSYSNLEWREKLFF. CDR3 in DNA: TGTGCCAGCAGTTACTCGAATTTAGAGTGGAGGGAAAAACTGTTTTTT.

CDR3 protein: CASSDPGTNIQYF. The CDR3 DNA sequence: TGTGCCAGCAGCGACCCGGGTACAAACATTCAGTACTTC. The chain has TRBV6-5 and TRBJ2-4; D not resolved. The germline gives CDR1 MNHEY, CDR2 SVGAGI. Trimming cost V 6 bases and J 6 bases, with 12 bases left between them. The CDR3 runs to 13 residues.

V and J are TRBV9 and TRBJ2-5, with 8 nucleotides matching TRBD2. V lost 3 bases and J lost 1; bases outside the gene matches: 5. Germline V gene sequence: CDR1 SGDLS, CDR2 YYNGEE. The CDR3 is 15 amino acids. The CDR3 sequence is CASSGGGGRQETQYF. The CDR3, as DNA: TGTGCCAGCAGCGGAGGCGGGGGGCGCCAAGAGACCCAGTACTTC.